This T cell receptor beta chain stems from a study of blood T cell repertoires in COVID-19. Across the study: Material from acute and convalescent COVID-19 was sourced from the United States, Italy and Spain. PBMCs, B-cell-depleted T cells, or T cells provided the cDNA or gDNA that made up the material.

Generated by immunoSEQ multiplex PCR, the TCRdb table keeps only in-frame clones and is missing some. The table has 200,000 to 250,000 clones, nearly 85% seen once. Patients in Seattle were enrolled during active infection, then followed longitudinally. This clone was found once. At the DNA level, this CDR3 is encoded by other sequences in the same sample as well. CDR3 length: 14 residues. CDR1 SGHTA and CDR2 FQGNSA come from the germline V gene. The V gene lost 5 bases and the J gene lost 0 bases, with 11 bases spanning the gap. The specimen sequenced was peripheral blood. The chain carries TRBV7-2 and TRBJ2-7; TRBD2 is a possible D gene (5 bases). The TCR sequence derives from a woman younger than 45 with COVID-19, enrolled during active disease. CDR3 loop: CASSPSGSSYEQYF. DNA for the CDR3: TGTGCCAGCAGCCCGAGCGGTAGCTCCTACGAGCAGTACTTC.